The 18 T cell receptor beta chains below come from one sample, sequenced in a study of blood T cell repertoires in COVID-19. The data were produced by immunoSEQ multiplex PCR, yet TCRdb's version contains in-frame clones alone and is incomplete. The sample has hundreds of thousands of clones, roughly 82% seen once. Sequenced sample: PBMCs or T cells enriched from blood (not recorded which). These receptors were taken from a woman aged 45-65 years who had recovered from COVID-19.

This chain joins TRBV9 and TRBJ2-3; 7 bases line up with TRBD1. Germline V lookup: CDR1 SGDLS, CDR2 YYNGEE. The CDR3 covers 15 residues. Losses at the gene ends were 0 bases for V and 5 bases for J; bases not matched to a gene: 6. CDR3 region: CASSVAQGVLDTQYF. CDR3 nucleotides: TGTGCCAGCAGCGTAGCCCAGGGGGTTTTAGATACGCAGTATTTT.

This chain joins TRBV5-5 and TRBJ1-6; D is possibly TRBD1 (6 bases). The V end was cut by 5 bases, the J end by 4 bases, with 13 bases between. Germline V lookup: CDR1 SGHKS, CDR2 YYEKEE (reference sequence). CDR3 length equals 15 residues. The CDR3 DNA reads TGTGCCAGCAGATATCCAGGACAGTATAATTCACCCCTCCACTTT. Translation: CASRYPGQYNSPLHF.

The J gene is TRBJ1-2, the V gene TRBV20-1; 10 bases agree with TRBD1. Unmatched junction bases numbered 17, after V lost 3 bases and J lost 7 bases. This CDR3 spans 17 amino acids. Germline lookup yields CDR1 DFQATT and CDR2 SNEGSKA (reference sequence). CDR3 nucleotides: TGCAGTGCTAGTTTCGCTCGACAGGGGGCTTGGGTTGGTGGCTACACCTTC. It translates to CSASFARQGAWVGGYTF.

The count of this clone is one. The V call is TRBV7-9, the J call TRBJ2-7, with 12 bases lining up with TRBD1. V was pared by 6 bases and J by 5 bases, with 11 bases of the junction left unmatched. This CDR3 region has 16 residues. Germline V gives CDR1 SEHNR, CDR2 FQNEAQ (reference sequence). The CDR3 loop is CASSSRPGQGAHEQYF. The DNA for the CDR3 is TGTGCCAGCAGTTCCCGACCGGGACAGGGGGCTCACGAGCAGTACTTC.

The CDR3 DNA sequence: TGTGCCAGCAGCCAAATACTAGTCCCCGGACAGGGCCACTCTGGAAACACCATATATTTT. Its translation: CASSQILVPGQGHSGNTIYF. This chain connects TRBV3-1 (or the pseudogene TRBV3-2) to TRBJ1-3; 8 bases fit TRBD1. Germline CDR1 LGHDT, CDR2 YNNKEL (reference sequence). After removal of 2 bases from V and 0 bases from J, the junction contained 15 bases not matched to a gene. The CDR3 contains 20 residues.

This clone appeared a single time. The V gene is TRBV7-2, the J gene TRBJ1-5; possibly TRBD1 for D (6 bases). The CDR3 is 14 residues long. Germline CDR1 reads SGHTA; CDR2 reads FQGNSA. Trimming pared 5 bases from V and 3 bases from J, leaving 11 bases between. CDR3: CASSTGQTNQPQHF. The DNA for the CDR3 is TGTGCCAGCAGCACCGGACAGACCAATCAGCCCCAGCATTTT.

CDR3 DNA: TGTGCCAGCAGCTTACCGGGACTAGGGCGGAATGAGCAGTTCTTC. Translating gives CASSLPGLGRNEQFF. This chain links TRBV13 with TRBJ2-1; 8 bases line up with TRBD2. The CDR3 length is 15 residues. J gave up 7 bases and V 2 bases, and 7 bases lay outside the gene matches. CDR1 is PRHDT, CDR2 FYEKMQ, per germline (reference sequence).

The V and J genes are TRBV28 and TRBJ2-3; 7 nucleotides line up with TRBD2. The V gene's germline CDR1 is MDHEN and CDR2 SYDVKM. The J segment lost 6 bases and the V segment lost 7 bases, leaving 10 bases of the junction unmatched. The CDR3 extends over 14 amino acids. Here the CDR3 DNA reads TGTGCCAGCACCCGGGGGGTAGTCGGGGATACGCAGTATTTT. It is translated as CASTRGVVGDTQYF.

The chain has TRBV19 and TRBJ1-2, with a possible D match to TRBD1 (5 bases). The CDR3 covers 15 residues. Germline V CDR1 and CDR2: LNHDA, SQIVND (reference sequence). Trimming pared 4 bases from V and 6 bases from J, leaving 18 bases between. The CDR3: CASSTTTGLADGYTF. The CDR3 DNA reads as TGTGCCAGTAGTACAACAACAGGTTTGGCAGATGGCTACACCTTC.

This clone was counted a few times. V usage is TRBV2 and J usage is TRBJ2-5; D is unclear. Trimming removed 7 bases from V and 2 bases from J, with 11 bases in between. This CDR3 contains 13 residues. The germline CDR1 and CDR2 sequences are SNHLY and FYNNEI. The CDR3: CASNTNRQETQYF. In DNA form, the CDR3 reads TGTGCCAGCAATACGAACAGACAAGAGACCCAGTACTTC.

This sequence joins TRBV5-1 and TRBJ1-5; D not resolved. Looked up from germline, CDR1 is SGHRS and CDR2 is YFSETQ. The germline V and J ends were trimmed by 0 bases and 4 bases, with 14 bases remaining between them. The CDR3 contains 16 residues. This chain's CDR3 is CASSLEGFSGNQPQHF. The CDR3 coding sequence is TGCGCCAGCAGCTTGGAAGGATTTTCGGGAAATCAGCCCCAGCATTTT. Looking up the rest from reference TRBV5-1 and TRBJ1-5 gives the full variable domain: KAGVTQTPRYLIKTRGQQVTLSCSPISGHRSVSWYQQTPGQGLQFLFEYFSETQRNKGNFPGRFSGRQFSNSRSEMNVSTLELGDSALYLCASSLEGFSGNQPQHFGDGTRLSIL.

The CDR3 protein is CASSPNPGLAYEQYF. CDR3 bases: TGTGCCAGCTCACCGAATCCGGGACTAGCCTACGAGCAGTACTTC. The J gene is TRBJ2-7, the V gene TRBV18, with 8 positions matching TRBD2. Germline lookup yields CDR1 KGHSH and CDR2 LQKENI. With 3 bases clipped from V and 2 bases from J, the junction kept 6 bases outside the gene matches. The CDR3 has 15 amino acids.

The chain combines TRBV4-1 with TRBJ2-3; D is possibly TRBD2 (5 bases). Trimming removed 3 bases at V and 5 bases at J, with 12 bases between. The CDR3 is made up of 14 amino acids. Per germline, CDR1 MGHRA and CDR2 YSYEKL. The CDR3 sequence is CASSHPGTRDTQYF. The CDR3, as DNA: TGCGCCAGCAGCCACCCGGGAACGCGAGATACGCAGTATTTT.

The chain couples TRBV19 to TRBJ1-2; D is perhaps TRBD1 (6 bases). The CDR3 consists of 13 residues. The V and J ends lost 3 bases and 7 bases respectively, with 12 bases between them. Germline CDR1 reads LNHDA; CDR2 reads SQIVND (reference sequence). This CDR3 reads CASSIVQGSGYTF. Here the CDR3 DNA reads TGTGCCAGTAGTATCGTGCAGGGGAGTGGCTACACCTTC. Full variable domain (missing parts from reference TRBV19 and TRBJ1-2): DGGITQSPKYLFRKEGQNVTLSCEQNLNHDAMYWYRQDPGQGLRLIYYSQIVNDFQKGDIAEGYSVSREKKESFPLTVTSAQKNPTAFYLCASSIVQGSGYTFGSGTRLTVV.

The chain has TRBV11-3 and TRBJ2-5; 8 bases are a match to TRBD2. The CDR3 loop spans 14 amino acids. After removal of 0 bases from V and 5 bases from J, the junction contained 2 bases not matched to a gene. Germline CDR1 reads SGHNT; CDR2 reads YENEEA. CDR3 coding DNA: TGTGCCAGCAGCTTAGACCGGGGGGGGGAGACCCAGTACTTC. Translated: CASSLDRGGETQYF.

J is TRBJ2-5 and V is TRBV7-3; TRBD1 matches 8 bases. This CDR3 comprises 14 residues. V lost 5 bases, J lost 7 bases, and 9 bases stayed unmatched. CDR1 is SGHTA and CDR2 is FQGTGA in the germline V gene. The CDR3 loop is CASSPGGGEVTQYF. As DNA, the CDR3 is TGTGCCAGCAGCCCAGGGGGCGGGGAGGTGACCCAGTACTTC.

This chain connects TRBV29-1 to TRBJ1-1; 9 bases are a match to TRBD1. This CDR3 comprises 13 residues. The V gene end was trimmed by 8 bases and the J gene end by 1 base; junction bases not matched to a gene: 5. Germline values: CDR1 SQVTM, CDR2 ANQGSEA. CDR3 protein: CSINRGRNTEAFF. CDR3 DNA sequence: TGCAGCATAAACAGGGGGCGGAACACTGAAGCTTTCTTT.

The CDR3 DNA sequence: TGTGCCAGCTCGCGGGCGGGGTACTCTAGCACAGATACGCAGTATTTT. It codes for CASSRAGYSSTDTQYF. V and J are TRBV11-3 and TRBJ2-3, with TRBD2 as a possible D gene (6 bases). Germline assignment: CDR1 SGHNT and CDR2 YENEEA. Trimming shortened V by 8 bases and J by 0 bases, and 18 bases separated the two germline ends. CDR3 size: 16 residues. Combining the CDR3 with reference TRBV11-3 and TRBJ2-3 gives the whole variable domain EAGVVQSPRYKIIEKKQPVAFWCNPISGHNTLYWYLQNLGQGPELLIRYENEEAVDDSQLPKDRFSAERLKGVDSTLKIQPAELGDSAVYLCASSRAGYSSTDTQYFGPGTRLTVL.